What follows are 15 T cell receptor beta chains derived from one specimen sequenced in a study of CD8 T cells in Susac syndrome. Random hexamers primed reverse transcription of 0.5 to 1 ug RNA. TCRdb independently ran MiXCR on the immunoSEQ multiplex PCR reads; one entry per CDR3 protein. There are around 100,000 distinct CDR3 sequences in the sample; about 95% occur only once, and around 0.3% lies in the top ten. Material: CD8+ T cells from PBMCs. The receptor source for this set is a human donor with Susac syndrome.

This chain connects TRBV4-2 to TRBJ2-5, with 7 bases fitting TRBD2. This CDR3 contains 17 residues. After removal of 0 bases from V and 4 bases from J, the junction contained 11 bases not matched to a gene. The V gene's germline CDR1 is LGHNA and CDR2 YNFKEQ. The CDR3 DNA reads as TGTGCCAGCAGCCAAGATTGGACGGGAGGAAGACGAGAGACCCAGTACTTC. Translating gives CASSQDWTGGRRETQYF.

This clonotype is a singleton in its sample. The V gene is TRBV3-1, the J gene TRBJ1-1; possible D gene TRBD1, 6 bases. Germline V gives CDR1 LGHDT, CDR2 YNNKEL (reference sequence). Trimming shortened V by 4 bases and J by 5 bases, and 11 bases separated the two germline ends. The CDR3 extends over 13 amino acids. The CDR3 reads CASSLRGRTEAFF. The CDR3 DNA is TGTGCCAGCAGCCTCAGGGGTAGGACTGAAGCTTTCTTT.

This chain uses TRBV25-1 with TRBJ2-5; a possible D gene is TRBD2 (5 bases). Germline V lookup: CDR1 MGHDK, CDR2 SYGVNS. This CDR3 comprises 14 residues. Trimming removed 3 bases from V and 2 bases from J, with 10 bases in between. The CDR3 loop reads CASSEDRLQETQYF. The CDR3 DNA is TGTGCCAGCAGTGAGGATAGACTACAAGAGACCCAGTACTTC.

The chain has TRBV28 and TRBJ2-1, with 7 bases identical to TRBD1. This CDR3 contains 16 residues. The V and J ends lost 7 bases and 6 bases, in that order; junction bases with no gene match: 15. CDR1 is MDHEN and CDR2 is SYDVKM in the germline V gene. This chain's CDR3 is CASTYGNGDSPNEQFF. The CDR3 nucleotides are TGTGCCAGCACCTATGGGAATGGGGACAGCCCCAATGAGCAGTTCTTC.

V is TRBV5-1 and J is TRBJ2-7, with 7 bases aligning to TRBD1. CDR3 length: 13 residues. Germline CDR1 SGHRS, CDR2 YFSETQ. V shed 0 bases and J 4 bases; nucleotides not matched to a gene: 1. The CDR3 sequence is CASSLEGQYEQYF. Written as DNA, the CDR3 is TGCGCCAGCAGCTTGGAGGGACAGTACGAGCAGTACTTC. Supplemented by reference TRBV5-1 and TRBJ2-7, the full variable domain reads KAGVTQTPRYLIKTRGQQVTLSCSPISGHRSVSWYQQTPGQGLQFLFEYFSETQRNKGNFPGRFSGRQFSNSRSEMNVSTLELGDSALYLCASSLEGQYEQYFGPGTRLTVT.

The chain couples TRBV5-4 to TRBJ1-2; possibly TRBD1 for D (5 bases). The CDR3 length is 13 residues. Trimming removed 7 bases from V and 0 bases from J, with 10 bases in between. From germline, CDR1 is SGHNT and CDR2 YYREEE (reference sequence). The CDR3 DNA sequence: TGTGCCAGCGGCGACAGTGCTAACTATGGCTACACCTTC. The encoded protein is CASGDSANYGYTF.

The chain carries TRBV15 and TRBJ2-1; no reliable D call. V lost 0 bases and J lost 7, with 4 bases in between. CDR1 and CDR2 (germline): LNHNV, YYDKDF (reference sequence). This CDR3 is built from 12 residues. CDR3 amino acids: CATSRDRNEQFF. In DNA form, the CDR3 reads TGTGCCACCAGCAGAGACCGGAATGAGCAGTTCTTC.

The chain uses TRBV14 and TRBJ1-1, with 7 bases lining up with TRBD1. The CDR3 runs 16 residues. With 4 bases clipped from V and 0 bases from J, the junction kept 8 bases outside the gene matches. From germline, CDR1 is SGHDN and CDR2 FVKESK. CDR3 sequence: CASSLRGTVMNTEAFF. DNA for the CDR3: TGTGCCAGCAGCCTCAGGGGGACGGTAATGAACACTGAAGCTTTCTTT. The variable domain in full, with the rest retrieved from reference TRBV14 and TRBJ1-1, is EAGVTQFPSHSVIEKGQTVTLRCDPISGHDNLYWYRRVMGKEIKFLLHFVKESKQDESGMPNNRFLAERTGGTYSTLKVQPAELEDSGVYFCASSLRGTVMNTEAFFGQGTRLTVV.

The chain recombines TRBV2 with TRBJ2-7; 8 bases match TRBD1. With 4 bases clipped from V and 4 bases from J, the junction kept 18 bases outside the gene matches. The CDR3 loop spans 18 amino acids. Per germline, CDR1 SNHLY and CDR2 FYNNEI. The CDR3, as DNA: TGTGCCAGCAGTGCCAAGTGGGGACCCGGGACAGGAGGGTACGAGCAGTACTTC. It specifies CASSAKWGPGTGGYEQYF.

The chain employs TRBV4-1 and TRBJ2-1; 8 positions match TRBD1. Germline V gene data show CDR1 as MGHRA and CDR2 as YSYEKL. The CDR3 totals 16 residues. Unmatched junction bases numbered 12, after V lost 4 bases and J lost 7 bases. CDR3 region: CASSPRGQGLLNEQFF. The CDR3 coding sequence is TGCGCCAGCAGCCCCCGAGGACAGGGTCTTCTTAATGAGCAGTTCTTC.

The J gene is TRBJ2-6, the V gene TRBV6-2 or TRBV6-3; D is unclear. V shed 5 bases and J shed 0 bases, with 11 bases lying between them. CDR1 and CDR2 from the germline V gene are MNHEY and SVGEGT. This CDR3 region has 16 residues. CDR3 in amino acids: CASSLRMSSGANVLTF. The CDR3 bases are TGTGCCAGCAGTCTCAGAATGAGCTCTGGGGCCAACGTCCTGACTTTC.

The V and J genes are TRBV5-5 and TRBJ1-1; weak D call: TRBD1 (6 bases). Germline CDR1 is SGHKS and CDR2 is YYEKEE (reference sequence). The CDR3 spans 14 residues. V gave up 2 bases and J gave up 7 bases, with 15 bases separating them. The CDR3 reads CASSFRTGFIEAFF. The CDR3 DNA follows: TGTGCCAGCAGCTTTCGAACAGGGTTCATTGAAGCTTTCTTT.

This chain connects TRBV7-3 to TRBJ2-3; 10 nucleotides agree with TRBD2. V shed 5 bases and J 5 bases; nucleotides not matched to a gene: 4. The CDR3 length is 14 residues. Germline V gene lookup returns CDR1 SGHTA and CDR2 FQGTGA. The CDR3: CASSASGGGDTQYF. CDR3 nucleotides: TGTGCCAGCAGCGCTAGCGGGGGTGGAGATACGCAGTATTTT.

Here the CDR3 reads CSVDRGGGDEQFF. CDR3 bases: TGCAGCGTTGATCGAGGGGGAGGTGATGAGCAGTTCTTC. The chain is built from TRBV29-1 and TRBJ2-1, with D possibly being TRBD1 or TRBD2 (6 bases each). V lost 3 bases to trimming and J lost 8 bases, with 14 bases between them. CDR1 and CDR2 (germline): SQVTM, ANQGSEA. This CDR3 spans 13 amino acids.

The chain joins TRBV13 to TRBJ2-7, with TRBD2 as a possible D gene (5 bases). The ends were cut back, 2 bases at V and 9 bases at J, with 11 bases in the middle. Germline V gene sequence: CDR1 PRHDT, CDR2 FYEKMQ (reference sequence). The CDR3 spans 12 residues. In DNA form, the CDR3 reads TGTGCCAGCAGCTTAACGGGGTCGGGGCAGTACTTC. It specifies CASSLTGSGQYF.